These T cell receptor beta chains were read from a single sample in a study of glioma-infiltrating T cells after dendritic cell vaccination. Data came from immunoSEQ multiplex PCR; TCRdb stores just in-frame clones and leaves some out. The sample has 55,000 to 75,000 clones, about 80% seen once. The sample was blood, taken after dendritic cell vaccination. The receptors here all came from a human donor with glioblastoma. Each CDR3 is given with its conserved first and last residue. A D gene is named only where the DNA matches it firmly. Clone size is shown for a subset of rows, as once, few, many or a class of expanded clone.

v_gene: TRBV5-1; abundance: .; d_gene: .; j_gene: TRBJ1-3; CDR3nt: TGCGCCAGCAGCCTGACAGGCCCTTCCGGAAACACCATATATTTT; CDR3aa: CASSLTGPSGNTIYF
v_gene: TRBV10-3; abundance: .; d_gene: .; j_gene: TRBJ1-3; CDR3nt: TGTGCCATCAGTGAACTGGTCTCTGGAAACACCATATATTTT; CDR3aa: CAISELVSGNTIYF
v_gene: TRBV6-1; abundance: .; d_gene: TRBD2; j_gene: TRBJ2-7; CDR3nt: TGTGCCAGCAGCTCACGCGGGGGGAGATCCTACGAGCAGTACTTC; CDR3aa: CASSSRGGRSYEQYF
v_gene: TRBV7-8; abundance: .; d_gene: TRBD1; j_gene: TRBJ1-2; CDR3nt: TGTGCCAGCAGTACGAGGGACAGCCGGAATTCCGGCTACACCTTC; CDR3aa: CASSTRDSRNSGYTF
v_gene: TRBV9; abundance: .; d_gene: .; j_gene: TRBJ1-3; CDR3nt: TGTGCCAGCTCCCAAGAAGAGTCTTCCACCATATATTTT; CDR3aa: CASSQEESSTIYF
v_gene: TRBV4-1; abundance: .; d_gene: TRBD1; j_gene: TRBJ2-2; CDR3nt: TGCGCCAGCAGCCGCGCGGGACAGGGGCTCGGCGGGGAGCTGTTTTTT; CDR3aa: CASSRAGQGLGGELFF
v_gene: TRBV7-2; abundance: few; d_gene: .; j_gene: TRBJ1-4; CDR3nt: TGTGCCAGCAGCCACTATGAGGCGGATGAAAAACTGTTTTTT; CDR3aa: CASSHYEADEKLFF
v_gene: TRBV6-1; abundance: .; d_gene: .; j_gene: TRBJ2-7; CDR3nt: TGTGCCAGCAGGGCTAGGACAGAGAACTCCTACGAGCAGTACTTC; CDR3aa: CASRARTENSYEQYF
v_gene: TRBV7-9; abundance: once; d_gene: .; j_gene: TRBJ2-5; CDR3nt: TGTGCCAGCAGACCCGGGGTCCGATCGTACCAAGAGACCCAGTACTTC; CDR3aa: CASRPGVRSYQETQYF
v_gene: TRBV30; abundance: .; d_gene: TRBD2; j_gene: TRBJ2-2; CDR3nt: TGTGCCTGGAGGCATCTAGCGGGGGGCGGGGAGCTGTTTTTT; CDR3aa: CAWRHLAGGGELFF
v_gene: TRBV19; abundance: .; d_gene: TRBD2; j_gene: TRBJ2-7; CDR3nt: TGTGCCAGTAGTACCCAGGGGACTAGCGGGGGCTACGAGCAGTACTTC; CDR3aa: CASSTQGTSGGYEQYF
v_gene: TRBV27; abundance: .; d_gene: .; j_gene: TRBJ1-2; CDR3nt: TGTGCCAGCAGCCGGAGCAGCCGCTATGGCTACACCTTC; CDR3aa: CASSRSSRYGYTF
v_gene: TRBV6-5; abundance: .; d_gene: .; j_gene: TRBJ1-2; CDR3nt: TGTGCCAGCAGTTACTCGAGGAACTATGGCTACACCTTC; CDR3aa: CASSYSRNYGYTF
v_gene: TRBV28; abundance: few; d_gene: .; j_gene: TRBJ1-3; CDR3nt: TGTGCCAGCAGCAGAGGGCCCTCTGGAAACACCATATATTTT; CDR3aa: CASSRGPSGNTIYF
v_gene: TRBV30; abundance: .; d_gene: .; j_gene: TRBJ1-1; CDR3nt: TGTGCCTGGAGGGCGGGGATTCACACTGAAGCTTTCTTT; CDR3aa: CAWRAGIHTEAFF
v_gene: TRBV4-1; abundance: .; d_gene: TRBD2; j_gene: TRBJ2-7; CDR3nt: TGCGCCAGCAGCCCCCTGGGGGAGCGGGGGTCCTACGAGCAGTACTTC; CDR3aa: CASSPLGERGSYEQYF
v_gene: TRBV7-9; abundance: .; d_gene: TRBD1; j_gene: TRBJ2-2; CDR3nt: TGTGGATCGAGAGGGGGCCCCAACACCGGGGAGCTGTTTTTT; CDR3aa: CGSRGGPNTGELFF
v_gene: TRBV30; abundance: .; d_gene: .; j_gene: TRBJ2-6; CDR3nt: TGTGCCTGGGCCCCCCCCTCTAGGGCCAACGTCCTGACTTTC; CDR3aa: CAWAPPSRANVLTF
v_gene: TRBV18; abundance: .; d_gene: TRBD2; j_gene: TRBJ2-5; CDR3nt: TGTGCCAGCTCTCCCACTAGCGGCCAAGAGACCCAGTACTTC; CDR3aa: CASSPTSGQETQYF
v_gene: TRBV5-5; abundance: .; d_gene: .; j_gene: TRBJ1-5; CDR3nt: TGTGCCAGCAGCTTCTCTGGGGCAGGGATTCAGCCCCAGCATTTT; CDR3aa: CASSFSGAGIQPQHF
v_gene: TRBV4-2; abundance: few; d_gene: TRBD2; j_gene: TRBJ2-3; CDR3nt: TGTGCCAGCAGACCGGGACTAGCGGGGAGGACGCAGTATTTT; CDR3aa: CASRPGLAGRTQYF
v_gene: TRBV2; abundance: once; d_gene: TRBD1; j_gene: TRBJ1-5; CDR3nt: TGTGCCAGCAGTGAAGGGATTGGTTTTTCACAGGGGAGCAATCAGCCCCAGCATTTT; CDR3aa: CASSEGIGFSQGSNQPQHF
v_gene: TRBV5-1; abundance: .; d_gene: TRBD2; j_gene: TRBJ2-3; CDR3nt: TGCGCCAGCACGATGGGCGGGGGGGCATTCACAGATACGCAGTATTTT; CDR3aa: CASTMGGGAFTDTQYF